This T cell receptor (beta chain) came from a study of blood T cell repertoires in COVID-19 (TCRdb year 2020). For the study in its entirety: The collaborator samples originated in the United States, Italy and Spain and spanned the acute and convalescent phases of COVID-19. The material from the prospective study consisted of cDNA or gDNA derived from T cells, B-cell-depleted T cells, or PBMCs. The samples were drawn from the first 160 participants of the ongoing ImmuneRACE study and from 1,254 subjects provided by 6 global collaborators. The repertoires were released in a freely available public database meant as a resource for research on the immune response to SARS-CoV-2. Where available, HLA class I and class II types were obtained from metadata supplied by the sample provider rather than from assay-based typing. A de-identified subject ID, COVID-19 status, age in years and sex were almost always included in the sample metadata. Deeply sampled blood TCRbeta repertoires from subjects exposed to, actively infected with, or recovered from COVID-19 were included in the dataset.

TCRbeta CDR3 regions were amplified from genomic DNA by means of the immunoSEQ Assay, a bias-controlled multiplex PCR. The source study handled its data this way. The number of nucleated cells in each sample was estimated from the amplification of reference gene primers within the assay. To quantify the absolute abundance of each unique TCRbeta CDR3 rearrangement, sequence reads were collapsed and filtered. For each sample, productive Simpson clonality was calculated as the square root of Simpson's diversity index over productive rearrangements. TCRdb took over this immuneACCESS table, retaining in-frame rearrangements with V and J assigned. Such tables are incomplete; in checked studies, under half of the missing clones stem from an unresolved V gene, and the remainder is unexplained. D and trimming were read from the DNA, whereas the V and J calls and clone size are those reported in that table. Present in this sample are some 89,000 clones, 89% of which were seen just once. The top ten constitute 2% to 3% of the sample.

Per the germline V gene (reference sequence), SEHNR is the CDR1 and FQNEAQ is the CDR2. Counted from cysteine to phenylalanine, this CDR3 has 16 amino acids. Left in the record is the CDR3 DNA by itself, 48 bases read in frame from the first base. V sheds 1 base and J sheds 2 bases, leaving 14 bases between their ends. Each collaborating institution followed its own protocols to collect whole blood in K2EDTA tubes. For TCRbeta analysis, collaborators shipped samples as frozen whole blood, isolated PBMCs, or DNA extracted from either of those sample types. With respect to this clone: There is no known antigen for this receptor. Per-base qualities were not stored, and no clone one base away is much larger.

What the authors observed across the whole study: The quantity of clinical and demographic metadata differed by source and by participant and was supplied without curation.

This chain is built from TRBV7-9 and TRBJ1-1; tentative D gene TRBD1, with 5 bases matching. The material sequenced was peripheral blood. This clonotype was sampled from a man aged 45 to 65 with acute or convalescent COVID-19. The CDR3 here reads CASSLGGIQGNTEAFF. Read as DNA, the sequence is TGTGCCAGCAGCTTAGGGGGAATTCAGGGTAACACTGAAGCTTTCTTT.